The 6 T cell receptor beta chains given below trace back to one sample, sequenced in a study of T-cell reconstitution after alpha-beta-depleted transplantation in children. Preparation of the TCRbeta library was carried out with unique molecular identifiers. MiXCR was run by TCRdb on the PCR reads, yielding one entry per CDR3 protein. The sample consists of nearly 200,000 distinct CDR3 sequences, roughly 6% of them appearing once. The sample consisted of PBMCs, taken before TCRalphabeta/CD19-depleted stem cell transplant. Receptors originate from a girl under three years old with combined immunodeficiency, due to receive a stem cell transplant.

The chain has TRBV28 and TRBJ2-3; TRBD2 matches 10 bases. Germline trimming cut 6 bases from V and 1 base from J; bases unmatched to any gene: 19. The CDR3 has 20 amino acids. The V gene's germline CDR1 is MDHEN and CDR2 SYDVKM. The CDR3 is CASSVDLAGEAPVGTDTQYF. The CDR3 bases are TGTGCCAGCAGCGTTGACCTAGCGGGAGAGGCGCCGGTGGGCACAGATACGCAGTATTTT. The full variable domain, completed using reference TRBV28 and TRBJ2-3, is DVKVTQSSRYLVKRTGEKVFLECVQDMDHENMFWYRQDPGLGLRLIYFSYDVKMKEKGDIPEGYSVSREKKERFSLILESASTNQTSMYLCASSVDLAGEAPVGTDTQYFGPGTRLTVL.

Ten or more counts support this clonotype. The CDR3 nucleotides read TGTGCCAGCAGCTTGTTATCGGGACTAGCAGTGTCCGGGGAGCTGTTTTTT. Translation gives CASSLLSGLAVSGELFF. The rearrangement joins TRBV7-9 to TRBJ2-2; TRBD2 matches at 9 bases. Germline V gene sequence: CDR1 SEHNR, CDR2 FQNEAQ (reference sequence). V dropped 3 bases and J dropped 6; count of bases not matched to a gene: 11. This CDR3 region has 17 residues.

This clonotype was detected ten times or more. V and J are TRBV29-1 and TRBJ1-1; no clear D gene. The CDR3 length is 12 residues. Germline loops: CDR1 SQVTM, CDR2 ANQGSEA. V lost 7 bases and J 1 base, leaving 10 bases between the germline ends. The CDR3 coding sequence is TGCAGCGCTGGAAGACAGAACACTGAAGCTTTCTTT. Its translation: CSAGRQNTEAFF.

This clonotype was counted ten times or more. The genes are TRBV5-1 and TRBJ1-4; 7 bases are shared with TRBD1. The CDR3 is 16 residues long. Unmatched junction bases numbered 10, after V lost 5 bases and J lost 3 bases. The V gene's germline CDR1 is SGHRS and CDR2 YFSETQ. The CDR3 here is CASRLNPGQPNEKLFF. The CDR3 DNA reads as TGCGCCAGCAGACTAAACCCGGGACAGCCTAATGAAAAACTGTTTTTT. The entire variable domain, with the rest obtained from reference TRBV5-1 and TRBJ1-4, is as follows: KAGVTQTPRYLIKTRGQQVTLSCSPISGHRSVSWYQQTPGQGLQFLFEYFSETQRNKGNFPGRFSGRQFSNSRSEMNVSTLELGDSALYLCASRLNPGQPNEKLFFGSGTQLSVL.

This clonotype was recorded many times. The rearrangement uses TRBV9 and TRBJ2-2, with 9 bases that match TRBD1. The trim removed 0 bases at V and 5 bases at J, leaving 11 bases unmatched. The CDR3 runs 18 residues. CDR1 and CDR2 (germline): SGDLS, YYNGEE. CDR3 nucleotide sequence: TGTGCCAGCAGCGTAGAACAGGGGGCCTTTGCCGTTACCGGGGAGCTGTTTTTT. Amino acid sequence: CASSVEQGAFAVTGELFF.

This clonotype was picked up many times. This chain joins TRBV20-1 and TRBJ2-7, with D unresolved. This CDR3 comprises 11 residues. V was pared by 2 bases and J by 1 base, with 3 bases between. Germline CDR1 reads DFQATT; CDR2 reads SNEGSKA (reference sequence). CDR3 loop: CSARPSYEQYF. CDR3 nucleotides: TGCAGTGCTAGACCGTCCTACGAGCAGTACTTC.